The 32 T cell receptor beta chains reported below all come from one sample, sequenced in a study of T cell responses to AZD1222 COVID-19 vaccine (dated by TCRdb to about 2021). The library was produced with the immunoSEQ multiplex PCR assay. In its TCRdb copy, this immuneACCESS table keeps in-frame sequences only and misses some clones. Where compared with another copy, unresolved V genes explain less than half of these, and the others have no known cause. The sample has about 150,000 clones on record, approximately 86% of them singletons. Under 5.5% of the sample goes to the ten largest clones. What this sample's time point label stands for: about 28 days (+/-7) after the second vaccine dose. The label giving this sample's treatment or condition can be read as: meningococcal conjugate vaccine given as trial control. The source was peripheral blood, collected 28 days after the second dose of the MenACWY control vaccine. The source is an adult who received the MenACWY meningococcal vaccine as a control.

The rearrangement uses TRBV7-8 and TRBJ1-2; D may be TRBD1 (5 bases). The germline gives CDR1 SGHVS, CDR2 FQNEAQ. The CDR3 extends over 13 amino acids. V lost 4 bases to trimming and J lost 4 bases, with 10 bases between them. The CDR3 DNA reads as TGTGCCAGCAGCTCGGGGGTTAGCTATGGCTACACCTTC. Its protein product is CASSSGVSYGYTF.

V gene TRBV11-3 combines with J gene TRBJ2-1; D perhaps matches TRBD2 (6 bases). The V end lost 2 bases, the J end lost 5 bases, and 10 bases lay between the germline ends. The CDR3 loop spans 14 amino acids. Per germline, CDR1 SGHNT and CDR2 YENEEA. The CDR3 DNA reads as TGTGCCAGCAGCTTACGGGCGGGAAACAATGAGCAGTTCTTC. Translation gives CASSLRAGNNEQFF.

The gene calls are TRBV6-2 or TRBV6-3 and TRBJ1-5; the D is unclear. Looked up from germline, CDR1 is MNHEY and CDR2 is SVGEGT. There are 13 residues in the CDR3. Trimming took off 6 bases at V and 10 bases at J, with 16 bases between the two ends. The CDR3 here is CASSTWGEGPQHF. DNA for the CDR3: TGTGCCAGCAGCACGTGGGGAGAAGGACCCCAGCATTTT.

This clone was found once. The V call is TRBV18, the J call TRBJ1-2; weak D call: TRBD1 (6 bases). The germline V gene encodes CDR1 KGHSH and CDR2 LQKENI. The CDR3 totals 16 residues. V dropped 1 base and J dropped 0 bases, with 12 bases sitting between them. The CDR3 bases are TGTGCCAGCTCACCACGAGGGGGAACAGCTAACTATGGCTACACCTTC. Its protein product is CASSPRGGTANYGYTF.

The chain combines TRBV12-3 or TRBV12-4 with TRBJ1-1, with D tentatively TRBD1 (5 bases). Trimming stripped 3 bases from V and 12 bases from J, with 17 bases between. The CDR3 is made up of 13 amino acids. CDR3 coding DNA: TGTGCCAGCAGTTTTATCTTAGGAGGGGTTCCTTTCTTT. Protein: CASSFILGGVPFF.

The J gene is TRBJ1-5, the V gene TRBV6-5; a weak D match, TRBD1 (5 bases). Germline CDR1 MNHEY, CDR2 SVGAGI. Trimming left V 5 bases short and J 7 bases short, with 12 bases between. The CDR3 has 13 residues. The CDR3 bases are TGTGCCAGCAGTCGGATCGGGGGACAGCCCCAGCATTTT. Its protein product is CASSRIGGQPQHF.

The table lists this clone with a count of one. The chain carries TRBV9 and TRBJ2-2; 7 bases match TRBD1. Germline values: CDR1 SGDLS, CDR2 YYNGEE. The CDR3 has 16 amino acids. The junction had 15 bases not matched to a gene; V was cut back by 7 bases and J by 6 bases. In nucleotides, the CDR3 is TGTGCCAGCTCGCCGGCACCGGGACAGAGCGCCGGGGAGCTGTTTTTT. Protein sequence: CASSPAPGQSAGELFF.

The chain carries TRBV5-4 and TRBJ1-2, with 11 nucleotides matching TRBD1. The germline gives CDR1 SGHNT, CDR2 YYREEE (reference sequence). Trimming took 4 bases from V and 3 from J; bases not matched to a gene: 8. The CDR3 runs 16 residues. CDR3 nucleotide sequence: TGTGCCAGCAGCCCAGGACAGGGGGCGCGTGACTATGGCTACACCTTC. Amino acid sequence: CASSPGQGARDYGYTF.

This chain links TRBV27 with TRBJ2-7, with D perhaps matching TRBD1 (5 bases). CDR1 is MNHEY, CDR2 SMNVEV, per germline (reference sequence). V gave up 6 bases and J gave up 4 bases, with 13 bases separating them. The CDR3 is made up of 13 amino acids. The CDR3 region has the DNA TGTGCCAGCAGGGCAGGGCCCAAGTACGAGCAGTACTTC. Translated, it gives CASRAGPKYEQYF.

This clone was observed a few times. This chain links TRBV19 with TRBJ2-2, with D tentatively TRBD1 (5 bases). The CDR3 extends over 14 amino acids. Looked up from germline, CDR1 is LNHDA and CDR2 is SQIVND (reference sequence). V dropped 6 bases and J dropped 3 bases, with 11 bases sitting between them. The CDR3 reads CASSKGAHTGELFF. CDR3 sequence (DNA): TGTGCCAGTAGCAAAGGGGCACACACCGGGGAGCTGTTTTTT.

V is TRBV3-1 (or the pseudogene TRBV3-2) and J is TRBJ1-1; TRBD1 is a possible D gene (5 bases). Germline CDR1 is LGHDT and CDR2 is YNNKEL (reference sequence). The CDR3 runs 13 residues. The germline V and J ends were trimmed by 4 bases and 5 bases, with 11 bases remaining between them. In DNA form, the CDR3 reads TGTGCCAGCAGCCTCTTCGACAGTACTGAAGCTTTCTTT. Translated: CASSLFDSTEAFF.

The chain carries TRBV6-5 and TRBJ2-5; 7 bases map to TRBD2. CDR3 length equals 14 residues. CDR1 is MNHEY, CDR2 SVGAGI, per germline. The V and J ends lost 4 bases and 5 bases, in that order; junction bases with no gene match: 7. CDR3 DNA: TGTGCCAGCAGTTTAACTAGCGAGCGTGAGACCCAGTACTTC. Its translation: CASSLTSERETQYF.

The chain has TRBV9 and TRBJ1-1; TRBD1 might be the D (5 bases). The V and J ends lost 3 bases and 0 bases respectively, with 18 bases between them. Germline V gives CDR1 SGDLS, CDR2 YYNGEE. This CDR3 comprises 17 residues. The DNA of the CDR3 is TGTGCCAGCAGCGCTCACGTGGGGCATCCTATGAACACTGAAGCTTTCTTT. This gives the protein CASSAHVGHPMNTEAFF.

The chain employs TRBV2 and TRBJ1-4; D remains ambiguous. The germline V gene encodes CDR1 SNHLY and CDR2 FYNNEI. The CDR3 is made up of 15 amino acids. V was pared by 11 bases and J by 6 bases, with 22 bases between. This CDR3 is CAWTRHPLEDEKLFF. DNA for the CDR3: TGTGCCTGGACCCGACACCCACTGGAGGATGAAAAACTGTTTTTT.

The rearrangement joins TRBV10-3 to TRBJ1-2; TRBD1 matches 7 bases. Losses at the gene ends were 6 bases for V and 3 bases for J; bases not matched to a gene: 7. In germline, CDR1 is ENHRY, CDR2 SYGVKD. The CDR3 has 14 residues. The chain's CDR3 is CAISDREADYGYTF. In DNA form, the CDR3 reads TGTGCCATCAGCGACAGGGAGGCGGACTATGGCTACACCTTC.

The chain uses TRBV18 and TRBJ1-2, with no clear D. Germline CDR1 KGHSH, CDR2 LQKENI. This CDR3 contains 14 residues. The V end was cut by 2 bases, the J end by 3 bases, with 10 bases between. CDR3: CASSPGWRDYGYTF. For the CDR3, the DNA is TGTGCCAGCTCACCAGGATGGAGGGACTATGGCTACACCTTC.

This clone occurred a few times. The CDR3 DNA reads TGTGCCAGCAGTTTGGGGGACAGCGTAAAGACCCAGTACTTC. Amino acids: CASSLGDSVKTQYF. The chain uses TRBV28 and TRBJ2-5, with TRBD1 matching over 7 bases. The CDR3 spans 14 residues. The germline CDR1 and CDR2 sequences are MDHEN and SYDVKM. Losses at the gene ends were 3 bases for V and 6 bases for J; bases not matched to a gene: 7.

V gene TRBV9 combines with J gene TRBJ2-2; no clear D gene. This CDR3 region has 16 residues. Germline CDR1 is SGDLS and CDR2 is YYNGEE. V was clipped by 0 bases and J by 1 base, with 10 bases between them. As DNA, the CDR3 is TGTGCCAGCAGCGTAGCTGGGATCCAGAACACCGGGGAGCTGTTTTTT. Its protein product is CASSVAGIQNTGELFF.

This chain links TRBV7-9 with TRBJ2-5; D is perhaps TRBD1 (5 bases). Trimming cost V 5 bases and J 2 bases, with 18 bases left between them. The CDR3 runs to 16 residues. Looked up from germline, CDR1 is SEHNR and CDR2 is FQNEAQ (reference sequence). DNA for the CDR3: TGTGCCAGCAGCCCCCGTAACCAGGGCCCACAAGAGACCCAGTACTTC. This encodes CASSPRNQGPQETQYF.

This chain connects TRBV4-1 to TRBJ1-2; 9 bases match TRBD1. V gave up 3 bases and J gave up 9 bases; unmatched junction bases: 11. Germline CDR1 and CDR2: MGHRA and YSYEKL. There are 15 residues in the CDR3. CDR3 nucleotide sequence: TGCGCCAGCAGCCAGGGGGGACAGGGCGTGTGGCGCTACACCTTC. It encodes CASSQGGQGVWRYTF.

The chain combines TRBV19 with TRBJ1-2; 7 bases align to TRBD1. The CDR3 contains 14 residues. Germline V gene data show CDR1 as LNHDA and CDR2 as SQIVND (reference sequence). The V and J ends lost 5 bases and 3 bases, in that order; junction bases with no gene match: 6. The CDR3 coding sequence is TGTGCCAGTAGTGCGACAGGGCCTCACTATGGCTACACCTTC. Its protein is CASSATGPHYGYTF.

This clone was counted only a few times. This chain uses TRBV7-2 with TRBJ1-5; possible D gene TRBD1, 6 bases. The CDR3 totals 13 residues. The V and J ends lost 5 bases and 5 bases respectively, with 10 bases between them. Germline V gene sequence: CDR1 SGHTA, CDR2 FQGNSA. This CDR3 is CASSPRQDQPQHF. In DNA, the CDR3 is TGTGCCAGCAGCCCCCGACAGGATCAGCCCCAGCATTTT.

The rearrangement links TRBV28 to TRBJ2-2, with D possibly TRBD2 on 6 matching bases. The CDR3 contains 15 residues. Trimming shortened V by 7 bases and J by 4 bases, and 16 bases separated the two germline ends. Germline-derived CDR1 and CDR2 are MDHEN and SYDVKM. CDR3 nucleotide sequence: TGTGCCAGCAAACTGGGACTGCGAAGCACCGGGGAGCTGTTTTTT. This sequence encodes CASKLGLRSTGELFF.

This clone came up a few times. V usage is TRBV18 and J usage is TRBJ1-2; D ambiguous. V gave up 0 bases and J gave up 2 bases, with 16 bases separating them. In germline, CDR1 is KGHSH, CDR2 LQKENI. The CDR3 runs 17 residues. CDR3 sequence: CASSPPSRGGVNYGYTF. The CDR3 nucleotides are TGTGCCAGCTCACCACCTTCCCGGGGAGGTGTGAACTATGGCTACACCTTC.

V usage is TRBV27 and J usage is TRBJ1-2; TRBD1 aligns across 10 bases. The V gene end was trimmed by 5 bases and the J gene end by 2 bases; junction bases not matched to a gene: 8. CDR1 is MNHEY and CDR2 is SMNVEV in the germline V gene (reference sequence). This CDR3 is built from 16 residues. The CDR3 is CASSPETGGANYGYTF. The DNA for the CDR3 is TGTGCCAGCAGTCCGGAGACAGGGGGCGCGAACTATGGCTACACCTTC.

The gene calls are TRBV24-1 and TRBJ2-3; D may be TRBD2 (6 bases). The CDR3 runs 16 residues. Trimming took 0 bases from V and 3 from J, leaving 12 bases between them. Germline CDR1 and CDR2: KGHDR and SFDVKD. The CDR3 region is CATSDLQFGGTDTQYF. The CDR3 DNA reads TGTGCCACCAGTGATTTGCAATTCGGGGGAACAGATACGCAGTATTTT.

This clone was detected a few times. The gene calls are TRBV21-1 and TRBJ1-1. TRBV21-1 is given as a pseudogene. The CDR3 totals 10 residues. DNA for the CDR3: TGTGCCAGCAGCCAAAGACAAGCTTTCTTT. This encodes CASSQRQAFF.

The rearrangement joins TRBV2 to TRBJ1-5; TRBD1 is a possible D gene (5 bases). V was trimmed by 3 bases and J by 7 bases, leaving 13 bases between them. CDR1 and CDR2 from the germline V gene are SNHLY and FYNNEI. This CDR3 has 14 residues. CDR3 bases: TGTGCCAGCAGTGAGGGGCACGGGGCCCAGCCCCAGCATTTT. It is translated as CASSEGHGAQPQHF.

This rearrangement joins TRBV6-6 to TRBJ2-2, with 9 positions matching TRBD1. J gave up 5 bases and V 8 bases, and 6 bases lay outside the gene matches. Per the germline V gene, CDR1 is MNHNY and CDR2 is SVGAGI (reference sequence). This CDR3 has 14 amino acids. The CDR3 nucleotides read TGTGCCAGCCTAGGGACAGGGAAAACCGGGGAGCTGTTTTTT. Translation gives CASLGTGKTGELFF.

The chain links TRBV28 to TRBJ1-1, with TRBD1 as a possible D gene (6 bases). There are 15 residues in the CDR3. Germline values: CDR1 MDHEN, CDR2 SYDVKM. Between the trimmed V and J ends, which lost 6 bases and 1 base, there was a span of 15 bases. The CDR3 coding sequence is TGTGCCAGCAGCCTATTTGTAGGGGGGAACACTGAAGCTTTCTTT. The encoded protein is CASSLFVGGNTEAFF.

The CDR3 DNA reads TGTGCCAGCAGCTTAAGGCCAGGGGGGGCCACTGAAGCTTTCTTT. This translates into CASSLRPGGATEAFF. V is TRBV7-3 and J is TRBJ1-1, with 7 bases aligning to TRBD1. This CDR3 region has 15 residues. Trimming took 1 base from V and 4 from J; bases not matched to a gene: 6. The V gene's germline CDR1 is SGHTA and CDR2 FQGTGA.

The V call is TRBV7-2, the J call TRBJ1-1; 8 bases are a match to TRBD1. This CDR3 is built from 15 residues. J gave up 1 base and V 4 bases, and 5 bases lay outside the gene matches. The V gene's germline CDR1 is SGHTA and CDR2 FQGNSA. CDR3 DNA: TGTGCCAGCAGCTCCCAGGGGGCAGCGAACACTGAAGCTTTCTTT. Protein: CASSSQGAANTEAFF.